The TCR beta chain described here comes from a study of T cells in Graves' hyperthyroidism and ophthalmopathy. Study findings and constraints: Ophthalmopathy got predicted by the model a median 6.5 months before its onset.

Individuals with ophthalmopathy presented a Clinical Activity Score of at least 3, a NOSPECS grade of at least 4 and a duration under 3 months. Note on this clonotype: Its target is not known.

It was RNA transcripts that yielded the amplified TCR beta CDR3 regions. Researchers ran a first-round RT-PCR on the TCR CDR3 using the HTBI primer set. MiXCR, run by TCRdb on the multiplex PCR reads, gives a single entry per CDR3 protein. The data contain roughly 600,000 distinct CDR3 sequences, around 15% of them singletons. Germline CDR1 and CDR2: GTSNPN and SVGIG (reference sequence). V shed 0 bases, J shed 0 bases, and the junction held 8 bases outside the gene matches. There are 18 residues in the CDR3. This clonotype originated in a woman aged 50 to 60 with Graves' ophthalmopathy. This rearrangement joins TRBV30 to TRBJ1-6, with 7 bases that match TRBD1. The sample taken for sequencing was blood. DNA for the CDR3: TGTGCCTGGAGTGTAGGGACAGAAGGAAGCTCCTATAATTCACCCCTCCACTTT. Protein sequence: CAWSVGTEGSSYNSPLHF. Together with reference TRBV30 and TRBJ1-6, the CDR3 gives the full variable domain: SQTIHQWPATLVQPVGSPLSLECTVEGTSNPNLYWYRQAAGRGLQLLFYSVGIGQISSEVPQNLSASRPQDRQFILSSKKLLLSDSGFYLCAWSVGTEGSSYNSPLHFGNGTRLTVT.